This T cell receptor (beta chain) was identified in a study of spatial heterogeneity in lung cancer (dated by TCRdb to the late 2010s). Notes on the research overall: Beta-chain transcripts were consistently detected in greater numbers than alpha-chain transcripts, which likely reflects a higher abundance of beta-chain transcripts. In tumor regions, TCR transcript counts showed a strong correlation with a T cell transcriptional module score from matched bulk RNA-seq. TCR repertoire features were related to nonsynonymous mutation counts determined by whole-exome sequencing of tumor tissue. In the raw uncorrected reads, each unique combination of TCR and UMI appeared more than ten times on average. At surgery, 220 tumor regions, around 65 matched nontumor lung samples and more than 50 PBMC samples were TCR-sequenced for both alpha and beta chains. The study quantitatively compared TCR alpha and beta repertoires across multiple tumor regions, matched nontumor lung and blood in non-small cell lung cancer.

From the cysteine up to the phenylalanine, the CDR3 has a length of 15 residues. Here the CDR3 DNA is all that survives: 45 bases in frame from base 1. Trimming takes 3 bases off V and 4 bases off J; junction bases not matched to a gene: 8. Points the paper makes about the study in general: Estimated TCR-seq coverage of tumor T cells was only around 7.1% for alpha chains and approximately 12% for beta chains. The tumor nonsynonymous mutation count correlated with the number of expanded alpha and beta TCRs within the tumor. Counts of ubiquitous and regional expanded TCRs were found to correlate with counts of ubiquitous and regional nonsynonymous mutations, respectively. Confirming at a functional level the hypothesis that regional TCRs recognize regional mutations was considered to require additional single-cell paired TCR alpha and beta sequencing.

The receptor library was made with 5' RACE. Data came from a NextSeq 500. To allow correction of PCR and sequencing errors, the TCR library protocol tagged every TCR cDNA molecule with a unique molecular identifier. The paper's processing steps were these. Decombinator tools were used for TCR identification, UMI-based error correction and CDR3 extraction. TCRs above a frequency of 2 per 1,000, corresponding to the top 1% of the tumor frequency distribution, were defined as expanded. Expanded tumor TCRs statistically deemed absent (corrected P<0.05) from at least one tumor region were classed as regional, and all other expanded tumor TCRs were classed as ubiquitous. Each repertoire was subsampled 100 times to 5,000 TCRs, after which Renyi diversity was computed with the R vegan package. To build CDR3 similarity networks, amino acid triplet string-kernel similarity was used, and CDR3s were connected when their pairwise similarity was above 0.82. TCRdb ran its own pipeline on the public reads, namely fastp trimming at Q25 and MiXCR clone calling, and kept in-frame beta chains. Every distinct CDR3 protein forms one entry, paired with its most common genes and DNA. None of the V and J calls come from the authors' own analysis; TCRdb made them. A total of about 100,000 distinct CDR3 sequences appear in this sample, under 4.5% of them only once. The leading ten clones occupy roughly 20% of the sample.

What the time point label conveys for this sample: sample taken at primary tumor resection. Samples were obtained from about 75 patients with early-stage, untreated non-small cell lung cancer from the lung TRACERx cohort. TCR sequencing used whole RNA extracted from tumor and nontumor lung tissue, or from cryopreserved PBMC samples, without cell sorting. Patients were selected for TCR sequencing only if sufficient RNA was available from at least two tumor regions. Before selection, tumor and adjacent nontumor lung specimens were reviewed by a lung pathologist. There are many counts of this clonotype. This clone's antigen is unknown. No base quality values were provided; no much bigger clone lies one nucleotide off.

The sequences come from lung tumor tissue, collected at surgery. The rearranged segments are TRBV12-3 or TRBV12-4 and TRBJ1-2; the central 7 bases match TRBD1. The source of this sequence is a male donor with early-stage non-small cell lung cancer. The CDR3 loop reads CASSFRQGGPYGYTF. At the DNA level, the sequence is TGTGCCAGCAGTTTCCGACAGGGAGGACCCTATGGCTACACCTTC.